The entry below describes one T cell receptor (beta chain). The antigen remains unidentified. The data stem from a study of brain T cells in children with intractable seizures. Libraries were prepared by immunoSEQ multiplex PCR; TCRdb keeps only in-frame clonotypes and omits some of them. The data contain 110,000 or so clones, 85% to 95% of them singletons. Overall study findings and caveats: Pre- and post-surgery blood differed in depth, so pre-surgery absences may be undersampling.

The sequence was collected from a boy under two years old with hemimegalencephaly and intractable seizures. The material was peripheral blood, obtained at surgery.

As DNA, the CDR3 is TGCGCCAGCAGCTTGGAATTTATTGACCGAGTAGGAGTGTGGAGCTCCTATAATTCACCCCTCCACTTT. Translated: CASSLEFIDRVGVWSSYNSPLHF. The chain couples TRBV5-1 to TRBJ1-6; D not resolved. The CDR3 totals 23 residues. Germline V gene data show CDR1 as SGHRS and CDR2 as YFSETQ. V gave up 0 bases and J gave up 0 bases, with 28 bases separating them.